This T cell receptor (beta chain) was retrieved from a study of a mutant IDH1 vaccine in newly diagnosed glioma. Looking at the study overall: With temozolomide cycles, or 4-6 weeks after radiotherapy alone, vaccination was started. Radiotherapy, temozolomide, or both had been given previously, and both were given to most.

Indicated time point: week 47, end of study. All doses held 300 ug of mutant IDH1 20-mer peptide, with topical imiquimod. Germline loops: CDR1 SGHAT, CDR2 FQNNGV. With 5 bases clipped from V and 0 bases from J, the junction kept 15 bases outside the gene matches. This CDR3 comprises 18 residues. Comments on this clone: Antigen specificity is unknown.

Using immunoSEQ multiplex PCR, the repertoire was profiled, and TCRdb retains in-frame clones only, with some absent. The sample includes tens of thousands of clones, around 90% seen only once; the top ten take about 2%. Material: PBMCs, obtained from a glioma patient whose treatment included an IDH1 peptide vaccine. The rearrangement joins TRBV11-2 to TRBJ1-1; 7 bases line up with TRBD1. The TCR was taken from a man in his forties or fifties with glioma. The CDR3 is CASSPSSGQNPMNTEAFF. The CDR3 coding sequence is TGTGCCAGCAGCCCTTCTTCGGGACAGAATCCCATGAACACTGAAGCTTTCTTT.